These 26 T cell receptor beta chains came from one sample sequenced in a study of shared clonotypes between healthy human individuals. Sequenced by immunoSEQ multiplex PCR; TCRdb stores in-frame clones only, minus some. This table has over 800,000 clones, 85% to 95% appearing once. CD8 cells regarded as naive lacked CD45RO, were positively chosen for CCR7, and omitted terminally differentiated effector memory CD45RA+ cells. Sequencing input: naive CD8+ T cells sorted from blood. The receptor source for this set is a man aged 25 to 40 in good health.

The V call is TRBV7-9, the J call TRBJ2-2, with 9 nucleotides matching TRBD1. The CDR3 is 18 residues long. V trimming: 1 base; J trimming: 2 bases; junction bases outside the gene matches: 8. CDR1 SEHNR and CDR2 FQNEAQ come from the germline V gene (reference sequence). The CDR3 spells CASSLETGGLLNTGELFF. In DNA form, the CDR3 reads TGTGCCAGCAGCTTAGAAACAGGGGGCCTCCTAAACACCGGGGAGCTGTTTTTT.

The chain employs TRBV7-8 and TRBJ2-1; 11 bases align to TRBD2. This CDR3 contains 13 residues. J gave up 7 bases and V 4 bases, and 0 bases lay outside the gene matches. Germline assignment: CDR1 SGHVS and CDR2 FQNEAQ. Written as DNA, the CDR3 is TGTGCCAGCAGCTCTAGCGGGAGGAATGAGCAGTTCTTC. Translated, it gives CASSSSGRNEQFF.

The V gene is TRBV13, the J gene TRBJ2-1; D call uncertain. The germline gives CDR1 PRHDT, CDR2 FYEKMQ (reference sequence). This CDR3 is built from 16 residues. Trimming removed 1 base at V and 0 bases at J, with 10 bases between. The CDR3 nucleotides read TGTGCCAGCAGCTTAGAAGGGCCAAGCTCCTACAATGAGCAGTTCTTC. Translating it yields CASSLEGPSSYNEQFF.

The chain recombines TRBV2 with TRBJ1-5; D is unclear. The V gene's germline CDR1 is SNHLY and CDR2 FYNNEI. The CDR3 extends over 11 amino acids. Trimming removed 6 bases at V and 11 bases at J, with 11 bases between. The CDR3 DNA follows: TGTGCCAGCAGGAGTCGCCTCGCCCAGCATTTT. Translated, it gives CASRSRLAQHF.

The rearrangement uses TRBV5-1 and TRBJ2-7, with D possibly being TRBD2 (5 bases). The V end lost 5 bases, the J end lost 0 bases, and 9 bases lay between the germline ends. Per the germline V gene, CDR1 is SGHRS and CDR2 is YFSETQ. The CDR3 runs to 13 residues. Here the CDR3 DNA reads TGCGCCAGCAGGGGCGGGTACTCCTACGAGCAGTACTTC. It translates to CASRGGYSYEQYF. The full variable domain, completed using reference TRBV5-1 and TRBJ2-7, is KAGVTQTPRYLIKTRGQQVTLSCSPISGHRSVSWYQQTPGQGLQFLFEYFSETQRNKGNFPGRFSGRQFSNSRSEMNVSTLELGDSALYLCASRGGYSYEQYFGPGTRLTVT.

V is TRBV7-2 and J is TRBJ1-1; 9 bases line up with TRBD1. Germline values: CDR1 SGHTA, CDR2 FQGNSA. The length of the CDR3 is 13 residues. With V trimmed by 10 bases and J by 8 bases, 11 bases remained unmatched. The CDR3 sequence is CATARTGVNEAFF. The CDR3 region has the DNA TGTGCCACCGCCCGGACAGGGGTAAACGAAGCTTTCTTT.

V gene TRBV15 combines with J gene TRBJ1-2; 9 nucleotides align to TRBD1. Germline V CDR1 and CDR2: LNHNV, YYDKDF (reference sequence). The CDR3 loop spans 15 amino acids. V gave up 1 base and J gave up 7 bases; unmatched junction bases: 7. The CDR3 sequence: CATSRGTGENPGYTF. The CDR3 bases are TGTGCCACCAGCAGAGGGACAGGGGAAAATCCTGGCTACACCTTC.

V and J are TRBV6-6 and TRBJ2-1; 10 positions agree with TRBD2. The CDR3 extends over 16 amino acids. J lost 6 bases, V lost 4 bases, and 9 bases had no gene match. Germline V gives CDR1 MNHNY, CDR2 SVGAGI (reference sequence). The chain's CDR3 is CASSFTRLAGFNEQFF. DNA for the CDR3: TGTGCCAGCAGTTTCACGCGACTAGCGGGTTTCAATGAGCAGTTCTTC.

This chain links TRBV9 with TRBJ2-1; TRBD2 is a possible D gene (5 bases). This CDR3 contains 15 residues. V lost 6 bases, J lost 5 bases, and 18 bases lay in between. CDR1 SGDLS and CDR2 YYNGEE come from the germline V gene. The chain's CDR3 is CASNQLEGTDNEQFF. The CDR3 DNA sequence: TGTGCCAGCAACCAGCTTGAGGGCACTGACAATGAGCAGTTCTTC.

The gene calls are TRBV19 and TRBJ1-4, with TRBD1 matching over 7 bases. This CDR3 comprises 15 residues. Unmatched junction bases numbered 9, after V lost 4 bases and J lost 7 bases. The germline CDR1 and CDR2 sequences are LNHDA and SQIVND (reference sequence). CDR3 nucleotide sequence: TGTGCCAGTAGTAAGCCGGGACAGATCACTGAAAAACTGTTTTTT. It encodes CASSKPGQITEKLFF.

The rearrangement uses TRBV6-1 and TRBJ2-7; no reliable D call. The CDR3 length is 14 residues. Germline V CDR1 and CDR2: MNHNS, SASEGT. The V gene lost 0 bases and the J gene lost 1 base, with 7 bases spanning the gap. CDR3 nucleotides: TGTGCCAGCAGTGAAGCGGGCAGGTCCTACGAGCAGTACTTC. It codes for CASSEAGRSYEQYF.

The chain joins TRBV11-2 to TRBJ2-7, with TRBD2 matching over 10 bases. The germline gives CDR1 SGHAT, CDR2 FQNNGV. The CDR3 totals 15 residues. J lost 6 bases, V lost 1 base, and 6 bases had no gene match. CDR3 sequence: CASSLVLAGEAEQYF. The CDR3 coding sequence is TGTGCCAGCAGCTTAGTCCTAGCGGGAGAAGCCGAGCAGTACTTC.

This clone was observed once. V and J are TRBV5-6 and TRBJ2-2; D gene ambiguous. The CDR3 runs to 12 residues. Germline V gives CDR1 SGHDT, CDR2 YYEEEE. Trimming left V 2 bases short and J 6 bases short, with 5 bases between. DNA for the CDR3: TGTGCCAGCAGCTTAGGCCCCGGGGAGCTGTTTTTT. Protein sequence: CASSLGPGELFF.

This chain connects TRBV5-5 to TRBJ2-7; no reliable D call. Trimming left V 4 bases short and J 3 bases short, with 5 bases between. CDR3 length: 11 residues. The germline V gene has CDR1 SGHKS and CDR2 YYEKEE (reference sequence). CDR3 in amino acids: CASSDIYEQYF. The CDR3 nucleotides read TGTGCCAGCAGCGATATCTACGAGCAGTACTTC.

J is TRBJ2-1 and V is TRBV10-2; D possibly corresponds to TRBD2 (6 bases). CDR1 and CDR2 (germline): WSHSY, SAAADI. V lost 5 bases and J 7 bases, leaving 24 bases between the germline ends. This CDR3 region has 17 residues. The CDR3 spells CASSYKKWTTTGNEQFF. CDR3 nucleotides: TGCGCCAGCAGTTATAAAAAATGGACTACCACGGGAAATGAGCAGTTCTTC.

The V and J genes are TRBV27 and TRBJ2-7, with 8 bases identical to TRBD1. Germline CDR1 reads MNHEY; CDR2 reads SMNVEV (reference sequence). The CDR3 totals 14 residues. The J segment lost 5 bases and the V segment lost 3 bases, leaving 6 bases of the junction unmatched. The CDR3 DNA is TGTGCCAGCAGTTTTCAGGGGGCCATCAACGAGCAGTACTTC. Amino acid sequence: CASSFQGAINEQYF.

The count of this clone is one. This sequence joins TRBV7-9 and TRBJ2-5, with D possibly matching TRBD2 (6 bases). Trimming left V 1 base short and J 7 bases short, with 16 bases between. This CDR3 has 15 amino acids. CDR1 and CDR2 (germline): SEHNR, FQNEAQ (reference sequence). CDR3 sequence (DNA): TGTGCCAGCAGCTTAGGACTGTTGCCGGAGGGGACCCAGTACTTC. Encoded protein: CASSLGLLPEGTQYF.

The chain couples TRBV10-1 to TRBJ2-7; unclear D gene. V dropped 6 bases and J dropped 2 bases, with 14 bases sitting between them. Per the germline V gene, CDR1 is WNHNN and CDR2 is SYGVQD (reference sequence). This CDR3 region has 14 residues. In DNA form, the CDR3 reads TGCGCCAGCAGCGGCACCGGGCCCCCCTACGAGCAGTACTTC. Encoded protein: CASSGTGPPYEQYF.

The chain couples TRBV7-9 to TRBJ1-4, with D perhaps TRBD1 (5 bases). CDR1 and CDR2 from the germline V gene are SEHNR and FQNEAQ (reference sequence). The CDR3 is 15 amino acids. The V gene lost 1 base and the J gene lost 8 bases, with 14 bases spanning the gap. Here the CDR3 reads CASSLDQGYREKLFF. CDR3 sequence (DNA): TGTGCCAGCAGCTTAGACCAGGGCTATCGAGAAAAACTGTTTTTT.

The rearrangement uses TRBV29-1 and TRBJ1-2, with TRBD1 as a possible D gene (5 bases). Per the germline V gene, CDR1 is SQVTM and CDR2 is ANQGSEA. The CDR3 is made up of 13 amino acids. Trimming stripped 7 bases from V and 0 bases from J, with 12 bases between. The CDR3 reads CSASQDSNYGYTF. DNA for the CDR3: TGCAGCGCATCACAGGACTCTAACTATGGCTACACCTTC.

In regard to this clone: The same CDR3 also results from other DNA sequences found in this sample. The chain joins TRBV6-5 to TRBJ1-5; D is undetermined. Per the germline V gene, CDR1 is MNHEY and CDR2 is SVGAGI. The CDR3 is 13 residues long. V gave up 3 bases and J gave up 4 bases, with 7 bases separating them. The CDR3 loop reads CASSYSVNQPQHF. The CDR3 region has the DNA TGTGCCAGCAGTTATTCGGTAAATCAGCCCCAGCATTTT.

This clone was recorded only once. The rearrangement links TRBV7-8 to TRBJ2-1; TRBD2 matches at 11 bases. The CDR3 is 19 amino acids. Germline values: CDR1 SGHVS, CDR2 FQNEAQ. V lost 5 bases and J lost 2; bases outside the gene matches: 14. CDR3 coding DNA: TGTGCCAGCAGCGGGGACCGGTCGACTAGCGGGGTCACCTACAATGAGCAGTTCTTC. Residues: CASSGDRSTSGVTYNEQFF.

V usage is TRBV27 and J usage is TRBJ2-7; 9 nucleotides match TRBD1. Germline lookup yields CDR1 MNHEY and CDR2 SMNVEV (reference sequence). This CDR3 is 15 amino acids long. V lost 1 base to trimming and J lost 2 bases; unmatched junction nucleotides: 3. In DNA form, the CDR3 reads TGTGCCAGCAGTTTATATGGGACAGGGACCTACGAGCAGTACTTC. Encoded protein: CASSLYGTGTYEQYF.

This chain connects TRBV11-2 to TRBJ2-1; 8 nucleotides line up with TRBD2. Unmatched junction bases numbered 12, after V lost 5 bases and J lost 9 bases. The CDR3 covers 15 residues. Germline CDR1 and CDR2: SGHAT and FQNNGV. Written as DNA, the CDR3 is TGTGCCAGCAGCGGACGACTAGCGCCAGAGGGTGAGCAGTTCTTC. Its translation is CASSGRLAPEGEQFF.

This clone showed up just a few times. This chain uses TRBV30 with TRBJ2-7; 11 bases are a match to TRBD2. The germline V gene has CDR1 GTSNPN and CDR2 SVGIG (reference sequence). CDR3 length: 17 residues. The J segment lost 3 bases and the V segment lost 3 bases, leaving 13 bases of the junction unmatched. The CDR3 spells CAWSPADRLAGYYEQYF. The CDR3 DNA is TGTGCCTGGAGCCCAGCCGACCGACTAGCGGGGTACTACGAGCAGTACTTC. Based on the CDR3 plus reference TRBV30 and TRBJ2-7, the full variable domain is SQTIHQWPATLVQPVGSPLSLECTVEGTSNPNLYWYRQAAGRGLQLLFYSVGIGQISSEVPQNLSASRPQDRQFILSSKKLLLSDSGFYLCAWSPADRLAGYYEQYFGPGTRLTVT.

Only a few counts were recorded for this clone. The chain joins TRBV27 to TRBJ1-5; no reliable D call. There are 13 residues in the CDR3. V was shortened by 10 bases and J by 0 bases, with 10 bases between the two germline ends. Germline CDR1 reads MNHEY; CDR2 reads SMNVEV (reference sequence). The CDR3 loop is CATAYTSNQPQHF. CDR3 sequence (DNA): TGTGCCACCGCATATACTAGCAATCAGCCCCAGCATTTT.